This section outlines one TCR beta chain sequence together with its context. The CDR3 loop spans 15 amino acids. Germline CDR1 reads MDHEN; CDR2 reads SYDVKM. V shed 5 bases, J shed 3 bases, and the junction held 4 bases outside the gene matches. This sample is part of a study of blood T cell repertoires in COVID-19. Overall study: Whether acute or convalescent, the COVID-19 samples came from the United States, Italy and Spain. Sample material is recorded as cDNA or gDNA derived from T cells, B-cell-depleted T cells, or PBMCs.

In the authors' methods: Scientists estimated how many nucleated cells there were by amplifying reference gene primers. Profiled with immunoSEQ multiplex PCR; TCRdb holds only in-frame clones, not every one. V and J calls and clone size follow that table, whereas D and trimming were derived from the DNA. The repertoire holds about 93,000 clones, with roughly 79% as singletons. The chain carries TRBV28 and TRBJ1-4, with TRBD1 identical over 9 bases. The sample was peripheral blood. The sequence was collected from a human donor in a cohort sampled during active COVID-19. The CDR3 DNA reads as TGTGCCAGCAGTGGACAGGGGTTACCTAATGAAAAACTGTTTTTT. This translates into CASSGQGLPNEKLFF.